This TCR beta chain comes out of a study of CD8 T cells in ankylosing spondylitis. Whole-study findings and limits: Significantly higher representation of disease-linked clones was reported for matched ankylosing spondylitis synovial fluid. Among TCR beta sequences, a motif of several highly homologous variants appeared characteristic of ankylosing spondylitis blood.

Remarks on this clonotype: Its antigen remains unknown.

Quantitative 5'-RACE with molecular barcodes generated TCR beta libraries. TCRdb re-analysed the 5' RACE reads in MiXCR, keeping a single row per CDR3 protein. The sample yields just over 300,000 distinct CDR3 sequences, less than 25% seen once. This receptor was identified in a female donor with ankylosing spondylitis or in good health (not recorded which). Sequencing used blood, either unsorted or a sorted T cell fraction (not recorded which).

The CDR3 here is CASSLAGETGELFF. CDR3 nucleotide sequence: TGCGCCAGCAGCCTAGCGGGAGAAACCGGGGAGCTGTTTTTT. The J gene is TRBJ2-2, the V gene TRBV4-3; TRBD2 aligns across 9 bases. This CDR3 region has 14 residues. V shed 4 bases, J shed 5 bases, and the junction held 2 bases outside the gene matches. Germline V gene sequence: CDR1 LGHNA, CDR2 YSLEER.